The present T cell receptor beta chain was sequenced within a study of cytomegalovirus exposure and HLA in healthy donors. PCR employed 60 Vbeta and 13 Jbeta primers. Method: immunoSEQ multiplex PCR; TCRdb's copy keeps in-frame clones and lacks some. The sample consists of about 80,000 clones, over 75% of them appearing once. Germline CDR1 and CDR2: SGHDT and YYEEEE. This CDR3 contains 16 residues. Trimming stripped 3 bases from V and 1 base from J, with 17 bases between. The gene calls are TRBV5-6 and TRBJ2-7; D is unresolved. The material sequenced was PBMCs. This TCR was sampled from a human donor in good health. This CDR3 is CASSYPGGRDSYEQYF. The CDR3, as DNA: TGTGCCAGCAGCTATCCTGGCGGCAGAGATTCCTACGAGCAGTACTTC.